This TCR beta chain was identified in a study of CD8 T cells in Susac syndrome. The CDR3 is made up of 15 amino acids. The ends lost 5 bases at V and 4 bases at J; junction bases unmatched: 8. The V gene's germline CDR1 is MNHEY and CDR2 SMNVEV (reference sequence). Sequencing targeted TCR beta in T cells from blood (CD8+ and CD4+). Reverse transcription of roughly 0.45 to 1 ug RNA was performed with random hexamers. By means of immunoSEQ multiplex PCR, TCR beta CDR3 spanning 54 Vbeta and 13 Jbeta underwent amplification. One entry per CDR3 protein results from TCRdb running MiXCR on the immunoSEQ multiplex PCR reads. Here the sample spans over 350,000 distinct CDR3 sequences, about 85% being singletons.

This TCR was sampled from a human donor with multiple sclerosis. The sequenced sample was CD8+ T cells from PBMCs. V usage is TRBV27 and J usage is TRBJ1-2, with 9 nucleotides matching TRBD1. The CDR3 DNA sequence: TGTGCCAGCAGTCCCGGGACAGGGTTTAGCTATGGCTACACCTTC. Amino acids: CASSPGTGFSYGYTF.